A single sample is the source of the 12 T cell receptor beta chains below, sequenced in a study of T-cell memory formation after mild COVID-19. TCRdb called the 5' RACE reads again in MiXCR, with one record for every CDR3 protein. The sample comprises 540,000 or so distinct CDR3 sequences, around 21% of which are singletons, and around an eighth rests with the top ten. The sequencing sample was made of PBMCs or a T cell subset sorted from them (not recorded which). Every receptor here comes from an adult woman who had mild COVID-19 (a few samples of this study predate the infection). Cell type and time point are not known.

The chain is built from TRBV4-1 and TRBJ2-1, with 7 bases lining up with TRBD1. The germline gives CDR1 MGHRA, CDR2 YSYEKL. CDR3 length: 16 amino acids. The junction had 12 bases not matched to a gene; V was cut back by 0 bases and J by 10 bases. CDR3: CASSQDRTGSIREQFF. DNA of the CDR3: TGCGCCAGCAGCCAAGACCGGACAGGCTCTATCCGGGAGCAGTTCTTC.

This clonotype was found a few times. The chain has TRBV29-1 and TRBJ2-1; the D gene is possibly TRBD2 (7 bases). Trimming took off 0 bases at V and 10 bases at J, with 10 bases between the two ends. The V gene's germline CDR1 is SQVTM and CDR2 ANQGSEA. CDR3 size: 12 residues. CDR3 in amino acids: CSVEDRGAEQFF. CDR3 in DNA: TGCAGCGTTGAAGATCGGGGGGCAGAGCAGTTCTTC.

This clonotype was observed a handful of times. The V and J genes are TRBV9 and TRBJ2-3; possibly TRBD1 or TRBD2 for D (5 bases each). The CDR3 has 14 amino acids. Trimming removed 4 bases at V and 6 bases at J, with 15 bases between. Germline lookup yields CDR1 SGDLS and CDR2 YYNGEE. DNA of the CDR3: TGTGCCAGCAGCCGACGGGGCGTTATGGATACGCAGTATTTT. It codes for CASSRRGVMDTQYF.

This clonotype was counted a few times. This chain links TRBV25-1 with TRBJ2-7, with D unclear. V lost 4 bases and J lost 0, with 7 bases in between. Germline V gives CDR1 MGHDK, CDR2 SYGVNS. The CDR3 covers 13 residues. CDR3 in DNA: TGTGCCAGCAGTGCTACTACCTCCTACGAGCAGTACTTC. Translating gives CASSATTSYEQYF.

The rearrangement links TRBV25-1 to TRBJ2-1, with 9 bases identical to TRBD1. This CDR3 comprises 17 residues. Unmatched junction bases numbered 14, after V lost 1 base and J lost 10 bases. Germline V gene data show CDR1 as MGHDK and CDR2 as SYGVNS. The CDR3 DNA reads as TGTGCCAGCAGTGAATCTCCGGACAGGGGTCCTCAATGGGAGCAGTTCTTC. Translation gives CASSESPDRGPQWEQFF.

This clonotype was recorded a few times. The chain couples TRBV5-1 to TRBJ1-2; D gene ambiguous. Germline V lookup: CDR1 SGHRS, CDR2 YFSETQ. Trimming took off 4 bases at V and 2 bases at J, with 12 bases between the two ends. The CDR3 is 14 residues long. The CDR3: CASSNPGKNYGYTF. As DNA, the CDR3 is TGCGCCAGCAGCAACCCCGGGAAGAACTATGGCTACACCTTC.

The chain joins TRBV6-5 to TRBJ2-4; 7 bases are a match to TRBD1. The junction had 17 bases not matched to a gene; V was cut back by 6 bases and J by 0 bases. CDR1 and CDR2 from the germline V gene are MNHEY and SVGAGI. The CDR3 is 19 amino acids. The CDR3 loop is CASRSAKGAYPQAKNIQYF. CDR3 in DNA: TGTGCCAGCAGGTCGGCAAAGGGGGCCTACCCCCAAGCCAAAAACATTCAGTACTTC.

This clonotype was detected only a few times. V and J are TRBV5-8 and TRBJ2-2; D is perhaps TRBD1 (5 bases). Germline V gene data show CDR1 as SGHTS and CDR2 as YDEGEE. V lost 7 bases to trimming and J lost 3 bases, with 10 bases between them. This CDR3 spans 13 amino acids. CDR3 region: CASPGSDTGELFF. CDR3 nucleotide sequence: TGTGCCAGCCCAGGGTCGGACACCGGGGAGCTGTTTTTT.

This chain uses TRBV5-1 with TRBJ2-5; weak D call: TRBD1 (6 bases). The CDR3 has 17 amino acids. Trimming took off 4 bases at V and 2 bases at J, with 21 bases between the two ends. CDR1 is SGHRS and CDR2 is YFSETQ in the germline V gene. CDR3 in amino acids: CASSLSPMGATQETQYF. The CDR3 DNA sequence: TGCGCCAGCAGCCTCTCCCCCATGGGGGCTACGCAAGAGACCCAGTACTTC.

The rearrangement joins TRBV4-1 to TRBJ1-3; 12 nucleotides match TRBD1. After removal of 0 bases from V and 0 bases from J, the junction contained 12 bases not matched to a gene. The CDR3 spans 21 residues. In germline, CDR1 is MGHRA, CDR2 YSYEKL. The CDR3 sequence is CASSQESLRDRGQSSGNTIYF. In DNA, the CDR3 is TGCGCCAGCAGCCAAGAGTCCCTTCGGGACAGGGGGCAAAGCTCTGGAAACACCATATATTTT.

This chain uses TRBV2 with TRBJ2-7; the D gene is possibly TRBD2 (5 bases). The CDR3 runs to 15 residues. Germline CDR1 is SNHLY and CDR2 is FYNNEI. Trimming cost V 6 bases and J 3 bases, with 18 bases left between them. DNA for the CDR3: TGTGCCAGCAGCCCGGGGTCGCCGCTTGGCTACGAGCAGTACTTC. The encoded protein is CASSPGSPLGYEQYF. Drawing the rest from reference TRBV2 and TRBJ2-7, the complete variable domain is EPEVTQTPSHQVTQMGQEVILRCVPISNHLYFYWYRQILGQKVEFLVSFYNNEISEKSEIFDDQFSVERPDGSNFTLKIRSTKLEDSAMYFCASSPGSPLGYEQYFGPGTRLTVT.

In its sample, this clonotype was seen a few times. This chain connects TRBV29-1 to TRBJ2-3; the D gene is possibly TRBD2 (6 bases). Germline assignment: CDR1 SQVTM and CDR2 ANQGSEA. The CDR3 contains 15 residues. Trimming removed 3 bases at V and 4 bases at J, with 17 bases between. In nucleotides, the CDR3 is TGCAGCGTTGAGGGTGGGGGAGGCCGGGCAGATACGCAGTATTTT. This gives the protein CSVEGGGGRADTQYF.